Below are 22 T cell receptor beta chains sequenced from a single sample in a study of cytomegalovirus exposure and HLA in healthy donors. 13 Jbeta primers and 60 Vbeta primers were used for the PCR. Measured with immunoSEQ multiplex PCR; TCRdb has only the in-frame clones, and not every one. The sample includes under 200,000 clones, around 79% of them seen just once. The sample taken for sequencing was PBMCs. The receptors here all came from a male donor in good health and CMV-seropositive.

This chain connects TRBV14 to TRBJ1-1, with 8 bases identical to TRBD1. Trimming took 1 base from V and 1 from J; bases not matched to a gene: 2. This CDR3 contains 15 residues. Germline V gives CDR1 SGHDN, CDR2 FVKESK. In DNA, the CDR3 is TGTGCCAGCAGCCAAGGGACAGGGAGGAACACTGAAGCTTTCTTT. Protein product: CASSQGTGRNTEAFF.

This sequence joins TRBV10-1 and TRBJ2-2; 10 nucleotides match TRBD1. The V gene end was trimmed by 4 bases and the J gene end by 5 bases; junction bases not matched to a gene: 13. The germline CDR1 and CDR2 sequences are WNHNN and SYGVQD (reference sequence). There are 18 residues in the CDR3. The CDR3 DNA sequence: TGCGCCAGCAGTGCCGCTCCGGGACAGGGGACCTTTACCGGGGAGCTGTTTTTT. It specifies CASSAAPGQGTFTGELFF.

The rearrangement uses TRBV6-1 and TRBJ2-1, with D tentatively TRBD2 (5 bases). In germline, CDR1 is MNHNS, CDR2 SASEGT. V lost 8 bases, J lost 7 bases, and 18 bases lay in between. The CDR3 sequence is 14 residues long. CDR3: CASGHVSRGNEQFF. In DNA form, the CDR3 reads TGTGCCAGCGGGCACGTCTCCCGAGGGAATGAGCAGTTCTTC.

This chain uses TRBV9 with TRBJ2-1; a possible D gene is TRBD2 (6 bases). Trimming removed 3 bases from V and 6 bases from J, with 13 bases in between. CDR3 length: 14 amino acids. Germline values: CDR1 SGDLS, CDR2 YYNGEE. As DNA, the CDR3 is TGTGCCAGCAGCGACGGACTACCCCCCAATGAGCAGTTCTTC. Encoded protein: CASSDGLPPNEQFF.

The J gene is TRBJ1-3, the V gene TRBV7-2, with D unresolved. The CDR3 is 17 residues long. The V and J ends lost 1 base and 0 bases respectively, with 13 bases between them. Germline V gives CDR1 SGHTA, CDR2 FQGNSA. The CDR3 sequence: CASSLEASFLSGNTIYF. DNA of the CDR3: TGTGCCAGCAGCTTAGAAGCGAGCTTTCTCTCTGGAAACACCATATATTTT.

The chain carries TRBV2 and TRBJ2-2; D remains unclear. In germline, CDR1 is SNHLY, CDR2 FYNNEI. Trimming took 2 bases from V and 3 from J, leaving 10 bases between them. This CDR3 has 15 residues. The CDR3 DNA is TGTGCCAGCAGTGAACGGTACCGTGACACCGGGGAGCTGTTTTTT. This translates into CASSERYRDTGELFF. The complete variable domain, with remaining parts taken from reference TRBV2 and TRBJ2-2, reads EPEVTQTPSHQVTQMGQEVILRCVPISNHLYFYWYRQILGQKVEFLVSFYNNEISEKSEIFDDQFSVERPDGSNFTLKIRSTKLEDSAMYFCASSERYRDTGELFFGEGSRLTVL.

CDR3 DNA: TGTGCCAGCAGTTTTCCCGGCGAGGCCTATGGCTACACCTTC. Translated, it gives CASSFPGEAYGYTF. This chain links TRBV28 with TRBJ1-2; the D is unclear. The germline V gene encodes CDR1 MDHEN and CDR2 SYDVKM. The CDR3 length is 14 residues. Trimming removed 3 bases from V and 4 bases from J, with 12 bases in between.

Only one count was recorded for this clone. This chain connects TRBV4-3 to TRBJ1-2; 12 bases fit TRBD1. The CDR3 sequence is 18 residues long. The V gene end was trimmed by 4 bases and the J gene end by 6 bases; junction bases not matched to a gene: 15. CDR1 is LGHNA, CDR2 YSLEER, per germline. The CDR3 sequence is CASSPFRDRGRVIDGYTF. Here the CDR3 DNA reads TGCGCCAGCAGCCCTTTTAGGGACAGGGGGCGAGTAATTGATGGCTACACCTTC.

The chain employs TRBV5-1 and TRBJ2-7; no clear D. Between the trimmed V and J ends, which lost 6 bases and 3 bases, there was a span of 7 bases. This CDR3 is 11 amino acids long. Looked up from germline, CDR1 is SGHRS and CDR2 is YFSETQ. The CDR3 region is CASTDNYEQYF. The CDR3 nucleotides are TGCGCCAGCACCGACAACTACGAGCAGTACTTC.

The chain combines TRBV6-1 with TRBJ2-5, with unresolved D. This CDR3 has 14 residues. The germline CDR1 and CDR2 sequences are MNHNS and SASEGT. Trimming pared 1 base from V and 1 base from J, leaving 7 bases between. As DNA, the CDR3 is TGTGCCAGCAGTGAAGGGCTGATCCAAGAGACCCAGTACTTC. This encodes CASSEGLIQETQYF.

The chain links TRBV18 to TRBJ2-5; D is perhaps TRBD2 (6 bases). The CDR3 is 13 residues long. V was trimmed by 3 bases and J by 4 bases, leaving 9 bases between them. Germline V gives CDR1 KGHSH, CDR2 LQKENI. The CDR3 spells CASSPTAGETQYF. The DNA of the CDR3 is TGTGCCAGCTCACCCACAGCGGGAGAGACCCAGTACTTC.

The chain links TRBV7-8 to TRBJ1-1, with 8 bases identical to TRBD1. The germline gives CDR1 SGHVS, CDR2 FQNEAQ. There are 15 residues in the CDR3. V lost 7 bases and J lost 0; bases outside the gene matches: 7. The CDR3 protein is CASTPDRVMNTEAFF. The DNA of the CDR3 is TGTGCCAGCACCCCGGACAGGGTCATGAACACTGAAGCTTTCTTT.

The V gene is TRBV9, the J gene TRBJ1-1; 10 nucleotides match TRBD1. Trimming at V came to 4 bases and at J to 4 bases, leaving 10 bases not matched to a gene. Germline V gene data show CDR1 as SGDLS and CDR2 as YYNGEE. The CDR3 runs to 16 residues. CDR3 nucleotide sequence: TGTGCCAGCAGCTCCGACAGCGGGACAGGGGTCACTGAAGCTTTCTTT. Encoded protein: CASSSDSGTGVTEAFF. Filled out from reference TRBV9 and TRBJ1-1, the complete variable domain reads DSGVTQTPKHLITATGQRVTLRCSPRSGDLSVYWYQQSLDQGLQFLIQYYNGEERAKGNILERFSAQQFPDLHSELNLSSLELGDSALYFCASSSDSGTGVTEAFFGQGTRLTVV.

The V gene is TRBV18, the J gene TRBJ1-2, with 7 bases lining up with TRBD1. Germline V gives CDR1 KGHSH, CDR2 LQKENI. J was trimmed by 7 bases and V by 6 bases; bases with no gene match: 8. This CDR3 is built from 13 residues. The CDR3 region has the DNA TGTGCCAGCTCCCCCCAGGACAGGCTTGGCTACACCTTC. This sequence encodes CASSPQDRLGYTF. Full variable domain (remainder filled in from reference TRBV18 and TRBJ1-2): NAGVMQNPRHLVRRRGQEARLRCSPMKGHSHVYWYRQLPEEGLKFMVYLQKENIIDESGMPKERFSAEFPKEGPSILRIQQVVRGDSAAYFCASSPQDRLGYTFGSGTRLTVV.

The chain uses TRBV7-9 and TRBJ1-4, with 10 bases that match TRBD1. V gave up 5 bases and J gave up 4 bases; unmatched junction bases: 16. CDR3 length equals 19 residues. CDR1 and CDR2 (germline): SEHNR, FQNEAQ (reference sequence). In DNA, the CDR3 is TGTGCCAGCAGCCTACACGGGACAGGGGCGAGGTCGGGTAATGAAAAACTGTTTTTT. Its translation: CASSLHGTGARSGNEKLFF.

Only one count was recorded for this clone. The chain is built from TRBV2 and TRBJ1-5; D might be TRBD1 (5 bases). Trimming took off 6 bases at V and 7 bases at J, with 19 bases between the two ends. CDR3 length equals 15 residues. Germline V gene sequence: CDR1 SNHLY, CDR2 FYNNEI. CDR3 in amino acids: CASRGSGLLGQPQHF. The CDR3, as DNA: TGTGCCAGCAGGGGGTCGGGACTCTTAGGCCAGCCCCAGCATTTT.

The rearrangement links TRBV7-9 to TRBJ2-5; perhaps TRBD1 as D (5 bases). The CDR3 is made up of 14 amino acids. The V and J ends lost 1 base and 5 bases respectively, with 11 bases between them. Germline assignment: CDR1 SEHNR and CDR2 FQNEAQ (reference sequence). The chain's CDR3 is CASSLGQSRETQYF. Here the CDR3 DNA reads TGTGCCAGCAGCTTAGGACAGAGCAGGGAGACCCAGTACTTC.

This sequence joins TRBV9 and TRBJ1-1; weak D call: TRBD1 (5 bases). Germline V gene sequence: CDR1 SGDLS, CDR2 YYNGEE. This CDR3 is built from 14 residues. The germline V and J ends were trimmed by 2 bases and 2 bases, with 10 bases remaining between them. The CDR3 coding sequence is TGTGCCAGCAGCGTGGTAACAGGTAACACTGAAGCTTTCTTT. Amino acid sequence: CASSVVTGNTEAFF.

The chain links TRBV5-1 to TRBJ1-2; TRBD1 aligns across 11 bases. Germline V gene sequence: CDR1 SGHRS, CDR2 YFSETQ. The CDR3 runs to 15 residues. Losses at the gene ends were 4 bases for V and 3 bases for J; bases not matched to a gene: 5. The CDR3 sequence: CASSPLGQGDYGYTF. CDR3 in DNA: TGCGCCAGCAGCCCATTGGGACAGGGGGACTATGGCTACACCTTC.

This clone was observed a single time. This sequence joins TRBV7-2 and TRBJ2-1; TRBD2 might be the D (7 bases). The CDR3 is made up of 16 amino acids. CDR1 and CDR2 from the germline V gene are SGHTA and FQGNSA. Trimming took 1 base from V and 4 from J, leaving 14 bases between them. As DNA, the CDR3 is TGTGCCAGCAGCTTAGAGGGGGGGGTCCTTTACAATGAGCAGTTCTTC. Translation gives CASSLEGGVLYNEQFF.

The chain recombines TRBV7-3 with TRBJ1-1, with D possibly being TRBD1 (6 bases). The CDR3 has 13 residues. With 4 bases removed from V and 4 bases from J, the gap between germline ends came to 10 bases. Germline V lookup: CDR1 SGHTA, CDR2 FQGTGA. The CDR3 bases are TGTGCCAGCAGCTCAGGACAGCTCACTGAAGCTTTCTTT. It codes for CASSSGQLTEAFF.

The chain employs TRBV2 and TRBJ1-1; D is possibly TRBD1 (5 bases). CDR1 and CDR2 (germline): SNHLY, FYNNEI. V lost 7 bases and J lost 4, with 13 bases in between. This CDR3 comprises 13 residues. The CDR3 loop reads CASTRGSGTEAFF. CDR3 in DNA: TGTGCCAGCACAAGGGGCTCTGGCACTGAAGCTTTCTTT.